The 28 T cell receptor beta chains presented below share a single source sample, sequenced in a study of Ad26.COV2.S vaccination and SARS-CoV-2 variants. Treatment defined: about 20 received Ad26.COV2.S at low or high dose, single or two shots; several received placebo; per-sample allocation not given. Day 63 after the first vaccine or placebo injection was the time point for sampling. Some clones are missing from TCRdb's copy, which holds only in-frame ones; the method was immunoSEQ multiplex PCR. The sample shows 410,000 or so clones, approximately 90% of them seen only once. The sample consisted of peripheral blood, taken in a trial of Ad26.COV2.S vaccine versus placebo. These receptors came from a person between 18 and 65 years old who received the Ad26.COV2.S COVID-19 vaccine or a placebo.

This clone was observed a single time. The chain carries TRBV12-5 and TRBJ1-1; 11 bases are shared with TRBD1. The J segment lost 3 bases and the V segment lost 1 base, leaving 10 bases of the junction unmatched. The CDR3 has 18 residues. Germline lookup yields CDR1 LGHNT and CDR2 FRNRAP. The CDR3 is CASGLEPGQGGLYTEAFF. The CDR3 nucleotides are TGTGCTAGTGGTTTGGAGCCGGGACAGGGGGGACTTTACACTGAAGCTTTCTTT.

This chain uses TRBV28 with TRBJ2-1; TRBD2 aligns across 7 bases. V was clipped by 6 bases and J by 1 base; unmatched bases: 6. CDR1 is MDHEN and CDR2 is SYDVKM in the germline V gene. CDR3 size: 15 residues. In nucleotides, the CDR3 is TGTGCCAGCAGCCGACCTAGCGGTTCCTACAATGAGCAGTTCTTC. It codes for CASSRPSGSYNEQFF.

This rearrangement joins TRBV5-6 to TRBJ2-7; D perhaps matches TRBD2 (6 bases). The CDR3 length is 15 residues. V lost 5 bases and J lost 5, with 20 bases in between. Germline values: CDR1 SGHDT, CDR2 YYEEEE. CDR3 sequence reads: CASRAKGRRYHEQYF. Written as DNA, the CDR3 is TGTGCCAGCAGAGCTAAAGGGAGGAGATACCACGAGCAGTACTTC.

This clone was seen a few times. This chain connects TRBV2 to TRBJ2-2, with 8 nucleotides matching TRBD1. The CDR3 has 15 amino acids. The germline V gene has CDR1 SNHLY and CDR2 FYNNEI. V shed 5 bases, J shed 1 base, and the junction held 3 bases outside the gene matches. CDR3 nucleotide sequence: TGTGCCAGCAGTCTAGGGACAGGGAACACCGGGGAGCTGTTTTTT. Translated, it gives CASSLGTGNTGELFF.

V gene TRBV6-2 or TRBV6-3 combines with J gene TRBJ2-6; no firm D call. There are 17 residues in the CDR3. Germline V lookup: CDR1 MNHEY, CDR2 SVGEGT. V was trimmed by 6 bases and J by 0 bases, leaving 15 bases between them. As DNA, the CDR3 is TGTGCCAGCAGCCAACCCTCCGGACGCTCTGGGGCCAACGTCCTGACTTTC. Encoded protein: CASSQPSGRSGANVLTF.

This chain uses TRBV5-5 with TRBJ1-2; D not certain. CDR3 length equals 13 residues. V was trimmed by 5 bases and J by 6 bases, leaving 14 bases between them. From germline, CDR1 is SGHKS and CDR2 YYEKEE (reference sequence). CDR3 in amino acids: CASSPSLGDGYTF. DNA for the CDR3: TGTGCCAGCAGTCCTTCCCTCGGGGATGGCTACACCTTC.

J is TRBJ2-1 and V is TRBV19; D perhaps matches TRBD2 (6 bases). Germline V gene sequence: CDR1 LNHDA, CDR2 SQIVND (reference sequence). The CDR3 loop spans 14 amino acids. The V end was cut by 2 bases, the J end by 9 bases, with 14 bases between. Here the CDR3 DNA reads TGTGCCAGTAGTATATGGGAGGCCGCGGGTGAGCAGTTCTTC. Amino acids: CASSIWEAAGEQFF. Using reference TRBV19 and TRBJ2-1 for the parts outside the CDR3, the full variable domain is DGGITQSPKYLFRKEGQNVTLSCEQNLNHDAMYWYRQDPGQGLRLIYYSQIVNDFQKGDIAEGYSVSREKKESFPLTVTSAQKNPTAFYLCASSIWEAAGEQFFGPGTRLTVL.

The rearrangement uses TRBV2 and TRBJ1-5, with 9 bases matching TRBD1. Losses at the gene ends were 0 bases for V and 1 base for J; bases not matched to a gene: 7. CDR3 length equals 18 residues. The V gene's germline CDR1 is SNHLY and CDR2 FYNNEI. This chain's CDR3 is CASSEAGTGKMSNQPQHF. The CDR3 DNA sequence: TGTGCCAGCAGTGAAGCGGGGACAGGGAAAATGAGCAATCAGCCCCAGCATTTT.

This CDR3 is CASSETLADTFYNEQFF. The CDR3 nucleotides read TGTGCCAGCAGTGAGACCCTAGCGGATACATTCTACAATGAGCAGTTCTTC. The genes are TRBV2 and TRBJ2-1, with 7 bases fitting TRBD2. Germline V lookup: CDR1 SNHLY, CDR2 FYNNEI. V gave up 3 bases and J gave up 3 bases; unmatched junction bases: 11. The CDR3 covers 17 residues.

The CDR3 sequence is CASSFSKLGPYNEQFF. For the CDR3, the DNA is TGTGCCAGCAGTTTTTCTAAGTTAGGCCCTTACAATGAGCAGTTCTTC. The V and J genes are TRBV27 and TRBJ2-1; no clear D gene. Germline CDR1 and CDR2: MNHEY and SMNVEV (reference sequence). This CDR3 is 16 amino acids long. Trimming took off 3 bases at V and 4 bases at J, with 16 bases between the two ends.

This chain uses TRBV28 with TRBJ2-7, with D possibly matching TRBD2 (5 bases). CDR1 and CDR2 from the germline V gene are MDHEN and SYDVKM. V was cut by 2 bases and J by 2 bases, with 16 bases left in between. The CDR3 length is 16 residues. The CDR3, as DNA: TGTGCCAGCAGTTTAGAGGGTTTCCCGAGGGCCTACGAGCAGTACTTC. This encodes CASSLEGFPRAYEQYF.

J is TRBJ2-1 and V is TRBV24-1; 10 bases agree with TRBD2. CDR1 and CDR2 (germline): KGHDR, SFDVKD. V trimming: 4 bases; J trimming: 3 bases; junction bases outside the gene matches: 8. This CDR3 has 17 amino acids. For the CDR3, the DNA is TGTGCCACCAGTGACTCTCCGGGACTAGCGTTCTACAATGAGCAGTTCTTC. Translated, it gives CATSDSPGLAFYNEQFF.

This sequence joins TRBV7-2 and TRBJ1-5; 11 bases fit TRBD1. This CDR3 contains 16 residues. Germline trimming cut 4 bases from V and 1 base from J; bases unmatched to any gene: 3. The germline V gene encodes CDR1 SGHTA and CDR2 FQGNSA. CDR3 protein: CASSSGQGVSNQPQHF. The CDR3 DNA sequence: TGTGCCAGCAGCTCGGGACAGGGGGTGAGCAATCAGCCCCAGCATTTT.

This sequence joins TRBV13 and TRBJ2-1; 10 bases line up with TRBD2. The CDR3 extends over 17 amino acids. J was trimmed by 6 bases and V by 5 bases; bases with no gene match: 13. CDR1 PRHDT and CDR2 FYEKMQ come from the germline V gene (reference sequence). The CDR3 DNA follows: TGTGCCAGCAGCCTAACCTGGACTAGCGGTCTACCCAATGAGCAGTTCTTC. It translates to CASSLTWTSGLPNEQFF.

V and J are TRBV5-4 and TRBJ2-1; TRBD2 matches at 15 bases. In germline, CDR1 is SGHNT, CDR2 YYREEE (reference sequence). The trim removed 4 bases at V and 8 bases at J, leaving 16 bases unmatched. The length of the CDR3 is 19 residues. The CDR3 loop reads CASSPHVGLAGGPSDEQFF. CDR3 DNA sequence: TGTGCCAGCAGCCCCCATGTGGGACTAGCGGGAGGCCCAAGCGATGAGCAGTTCTTC. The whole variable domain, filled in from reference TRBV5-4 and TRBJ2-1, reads ETGVTQSPTHLIKTRGQQVTLRCSSQSGHNTVSWYQQALGQGPQFIFQYYREEENGRGNFPPRFSGLQFPNYSSELNVNALELDDSALYLCASSPHVGLAGGPSDEQFFGPGTRLTVL.

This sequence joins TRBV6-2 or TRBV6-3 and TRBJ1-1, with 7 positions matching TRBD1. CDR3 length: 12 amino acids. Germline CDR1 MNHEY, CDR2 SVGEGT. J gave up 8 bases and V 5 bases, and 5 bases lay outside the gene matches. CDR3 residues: CASSDDRAEAFF. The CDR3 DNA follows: TGTGCCAGCAGTGACGACAGGGCAGAAGCTTTCTTT.

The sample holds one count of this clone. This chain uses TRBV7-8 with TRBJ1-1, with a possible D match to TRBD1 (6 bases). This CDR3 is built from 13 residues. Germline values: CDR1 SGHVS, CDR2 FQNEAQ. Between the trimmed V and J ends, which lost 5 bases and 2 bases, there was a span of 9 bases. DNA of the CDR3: TGTGCCAGCAGCGGCAGGGGAAACACTGAAGCTTTCTTT. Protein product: CASSGRGNTEAFF.

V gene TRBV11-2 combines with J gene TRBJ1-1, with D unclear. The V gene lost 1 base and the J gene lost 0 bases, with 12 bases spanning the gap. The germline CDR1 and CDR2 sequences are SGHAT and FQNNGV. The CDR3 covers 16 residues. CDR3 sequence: CASSLVPGEVNTEAFF. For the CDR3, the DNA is TGTGCCAGCAGCTTAGTGCCAGGAGAGGTGAACACTGAAGCTTTCTTT. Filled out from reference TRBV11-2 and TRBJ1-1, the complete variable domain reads EAGVAQSPRYKIIEKRQSVAFWCNPISGHATLYWYQQILGQGPKLLIQFQNNGVVDDSQLPKDRFSAERLKGVDSTLKIQPAKLEDSAVYLCASSLVPGEVNTEAFFGQGTRLTVV.

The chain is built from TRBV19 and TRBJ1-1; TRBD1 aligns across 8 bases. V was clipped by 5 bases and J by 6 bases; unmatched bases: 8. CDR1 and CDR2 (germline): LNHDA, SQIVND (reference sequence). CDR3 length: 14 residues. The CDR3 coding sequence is TGTGCCAGTAGTCTCAGACAGGGGAGAGCTGAAGCTTTCTTT. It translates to CASSLRQGRAEAFF.

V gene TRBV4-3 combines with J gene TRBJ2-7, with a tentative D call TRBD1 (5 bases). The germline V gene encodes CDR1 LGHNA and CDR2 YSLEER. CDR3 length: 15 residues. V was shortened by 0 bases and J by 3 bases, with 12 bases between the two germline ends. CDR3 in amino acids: CASSQEYRLGYEQYF. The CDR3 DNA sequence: TGCGCCAGCAGCCAAGAGTACAGGTTAGGCTACGAGCAGTACTTC.

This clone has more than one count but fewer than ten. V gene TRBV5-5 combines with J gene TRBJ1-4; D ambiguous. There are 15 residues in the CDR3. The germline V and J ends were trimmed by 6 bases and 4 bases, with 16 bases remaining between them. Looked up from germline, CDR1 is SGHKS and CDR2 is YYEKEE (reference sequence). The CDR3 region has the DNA TGTGCCAGCACCCCCAGGTCAGGCCGTAATGAAAAACTGTTTTTT. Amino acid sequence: CASTPRSGRNEKLFF.

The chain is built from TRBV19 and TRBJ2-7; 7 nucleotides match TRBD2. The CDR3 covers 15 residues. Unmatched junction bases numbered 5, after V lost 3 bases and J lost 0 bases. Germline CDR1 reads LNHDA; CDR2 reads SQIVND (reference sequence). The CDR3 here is CASSIDWDYSYEQYF. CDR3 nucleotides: TGTGCCAGTAGTATCGATTGGGACTACTCCTACGAGCAGTACTTC.

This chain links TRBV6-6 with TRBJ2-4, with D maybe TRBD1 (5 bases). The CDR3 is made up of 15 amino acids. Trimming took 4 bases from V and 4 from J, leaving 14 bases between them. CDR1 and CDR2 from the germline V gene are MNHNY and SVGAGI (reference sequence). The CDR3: CASSLQDVGKNIQYF. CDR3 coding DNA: TGTGCCAGCAGTTTACAGGATGTGGGGAAAAACATTCAGTACTTC.

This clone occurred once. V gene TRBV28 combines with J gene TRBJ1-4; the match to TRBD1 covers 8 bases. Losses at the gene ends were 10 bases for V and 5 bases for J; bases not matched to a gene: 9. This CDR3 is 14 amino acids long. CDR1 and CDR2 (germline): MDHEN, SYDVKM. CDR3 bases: TGTGCCACCGCAATAACAGGGGGGAATGAAAAACTGTTTTTT. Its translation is CATAITGGNEKLFF.

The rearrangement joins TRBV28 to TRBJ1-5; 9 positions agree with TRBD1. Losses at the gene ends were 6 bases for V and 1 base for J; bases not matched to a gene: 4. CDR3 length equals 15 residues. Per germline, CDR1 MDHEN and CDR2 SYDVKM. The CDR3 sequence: CASRTQGASNQPQHF. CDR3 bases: TGTGCCAGCAGGACACAGGGGGCCAGCAATCAGCCCCAGCATTTT.

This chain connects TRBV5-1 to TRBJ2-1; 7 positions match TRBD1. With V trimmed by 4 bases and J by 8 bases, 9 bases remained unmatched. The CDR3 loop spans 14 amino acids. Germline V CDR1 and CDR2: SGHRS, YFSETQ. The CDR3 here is CASSETGKGYEQFF. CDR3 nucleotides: TGCGCCAGCAGCGAGACAGGGAAAGGCTATGAGCAGTTCTTC.

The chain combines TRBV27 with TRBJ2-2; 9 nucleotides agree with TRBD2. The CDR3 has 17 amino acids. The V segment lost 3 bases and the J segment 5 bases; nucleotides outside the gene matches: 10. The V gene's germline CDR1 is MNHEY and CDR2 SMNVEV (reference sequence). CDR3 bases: TGTGCCAGCAGTTTTAACTTAGCGGGGGATATGACCGGGGAGCTGTTTTTT. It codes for CASSFNLAGDMTGELFF.

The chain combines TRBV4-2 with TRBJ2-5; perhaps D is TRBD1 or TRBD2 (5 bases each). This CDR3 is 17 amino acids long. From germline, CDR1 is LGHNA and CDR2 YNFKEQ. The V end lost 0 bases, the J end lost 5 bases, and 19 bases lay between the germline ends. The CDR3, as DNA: TGTGCCAGCAGCCAAGATCTCCAGGGAGCCGTTTGGGAGACCCAGTACTTC. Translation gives CASSQDLQGAVWETQYF.